This note documents a single TCR beta chain sequence. In this sample, this clone turned up once. Its target antigen remains unknown. No base qualities exist here, and no much larger clone lies one base off it. TCR CDR3 regions were amplified from genomic DNA by multiplex PCR using the deep immunoSEQ assay. Extracted genomic DNA from each cell subset was spread evenly across all wells of several immunoSEQ 96-well plates, with each plate serving as a replicate. For sorted subsets, 200 to 250 ng of genomic DNA, equivalent to roughly 30,000 T cell genomes, went into each replicate PCR. The purified libraries were quantified using a Qubit 3.0 fluorometer, sized with a Bioanalyzer 2100, and then quantified again using the KAPA Library Quantification kit. A separate single-read 150-cycle Illumina NextSeq 550 flow cell was used to sequence each immunoSEQ 96-well plate. As for the authors' bioinformatics: The immunoSEQ output contained only junctional sequences without quality scores, so filtering could not match that applied to full-length reads. Sequences were annotated with PyIR, a Python wrapper for IgBLAST v1.9, and V/J genes and CDR3 were assigned using IMGT germline references. Any read was removed if the V/J assignment was weak (E-value above 1e-6), the CDR3 was missing, or the read contained stop codons, out-of-frame junctions, or ambiguous translated residues. A V3J clonotype was defined by an identical inferred V gene, J gene, and CDR3 amino acid sequence. Percentage overlap between repertoires was computed as shared unique clonotypes divided by the size of the smaller repertoire. Richness of each repertoire was evaluated using RTK rarefaction, the Chao1 estimator, and Recon v2.1 estimates of unobserved clonotypes. Generation probabilities for all TCRbeta clonotypes obtained by the gDNA method from a handful of donors were computed using OLGA. Held by TCRdb, this immuneACCESS table contains in-frame sequences only and omits some clones. Under half of the omission traces to an unresolved V gene where checked; the cause of the rest is unknown. For V, J and clone size, that table is used; D and trimming come from the DNA. The table for this sample lists approximately 740,000 clones; less than 85% of them were counted only once. Over 1.5% of the sample goes to the ten largest clones.

The donors were healthy, HIV-negative adults with no recently reported acute infections or vaccinations. Every donor was a Caucasian adult living in Nashville, Tennessee, USA. Magnetic negative selection was used to enrich CD4+ T cells, after which naive cells were positively selected on CD45RA and the negative fraction became the memory subset. Blood was collected by leukapheresis, and PBMCs were isolated by Ficoll-Histopaque density gradient centrifugation and then cryopreserved in liquid nitrogen vapor phase. Analytical flow cytometry was used to check the purity and quantity of each magnetically sorted T cell population. From each sorted fraction, genomic DNA was isolated and quantified by UV absorbance on a Nanodrop 2000c. This record comes from a study of shared clonotypes between healthy human individuals (dated by TCRdb to 2020 to 2021). Study-level background: Three men and two women, aged 18 to 49 years, made up the cohort. Per donor, three plates each were used for CD4 naive and CD4 memory, two for CD8 naive, and one for CD8 memory. Blood TCR repertoires of about 5 healthy adults were deeply sequenced to estimate repertoire size and the extent of clonotype sharing between individuals. To increase sequencing depth and limit assay-specific biases, TCR repertoire library preparation and sequencing were carried out by different laboratories using diverse techniques. Each donor's leukapheresis produced roughly between roughly 0.94 and 9.5 billion PBMCs. Results the study describes overall, beyond this receptor: Sampling was restricted to blood, and TCR repertoires in tissues likely differ from the TCR repertoires found in blood. Approximately 5% of naive CD4, around 3.5% of naive CD8, about 2.4% of memory CD4, and over 0.35% of memory CD8 clonotypes were shared across several donors. Because the study included a small number of donors, the genetic and exposure-history diversity represented was limited. Larger estimated clonotype richness was generally found for naive subsets than for memory subsets. Pairwise subsampling indicated that sequencing depth was expected to affect the degree of clonotype sharing among donors. Incomplete sequencing was indicated by rarefaction of sorted-subset datasets, despite the large sequencing depth. Clonotypes shared by all four sorted-subset donors showed higher generation probabilities than non-shared clonotypes.

From its cysteine to its phenylalanine, the CDR3 spans 14 amino acids. Only CDR3 DNA is held: 42 bases, read in frame from base 1. V has 3 bases trimmed and J has 6 bases trimmed; junction bases matching no gene number 5. In the germline V gene, CDR1 corresponds to SGHDT and CDR2 to YYEEEE. The source is a woman aged 25 to 39 in good health. The chain is encoded by TRBV5-6 joined to TRBJ1-2; 10 bases in between match TRBD1. The sample was memory CD4+ T cells sorted from blood. The cell subset or site label, as the study defines it: CD45RA-negative fraction. The CDR3 protein is CASSWGDRGDGYTF. The sequence in DNA is TGTGCCAGCAGCTGGGGGGACAGGGGAGATGGCTACACCTTC.